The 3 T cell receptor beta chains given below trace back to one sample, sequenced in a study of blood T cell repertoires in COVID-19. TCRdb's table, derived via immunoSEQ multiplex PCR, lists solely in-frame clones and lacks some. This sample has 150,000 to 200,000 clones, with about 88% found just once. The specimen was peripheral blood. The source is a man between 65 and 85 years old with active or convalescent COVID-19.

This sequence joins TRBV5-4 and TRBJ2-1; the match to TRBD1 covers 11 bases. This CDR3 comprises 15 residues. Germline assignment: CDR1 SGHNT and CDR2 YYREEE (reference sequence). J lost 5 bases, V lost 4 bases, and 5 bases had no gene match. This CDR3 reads CASSRGQGANNEQFF. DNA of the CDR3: TGTGCCAGCAGCCGCGGACAGGGGGCTAACAATGAGCAGTTCTTC.

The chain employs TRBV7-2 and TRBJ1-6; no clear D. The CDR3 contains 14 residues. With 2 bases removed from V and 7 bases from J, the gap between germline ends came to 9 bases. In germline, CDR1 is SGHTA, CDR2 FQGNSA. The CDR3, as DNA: TGTGCCAGCAGCTTAAGGACTTCAAATTCACCCCTCCACTTT. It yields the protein CASSLRTSNSPLHF.

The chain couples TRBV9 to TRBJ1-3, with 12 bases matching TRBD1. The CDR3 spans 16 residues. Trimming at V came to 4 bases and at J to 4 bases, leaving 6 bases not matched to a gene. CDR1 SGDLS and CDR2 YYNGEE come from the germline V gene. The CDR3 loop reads CASSPTGTGGGNTIYF. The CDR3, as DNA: TGTGCCAGCAGCCCCACCGGGACAGGGGGCGGAAACACCATATATTTT.